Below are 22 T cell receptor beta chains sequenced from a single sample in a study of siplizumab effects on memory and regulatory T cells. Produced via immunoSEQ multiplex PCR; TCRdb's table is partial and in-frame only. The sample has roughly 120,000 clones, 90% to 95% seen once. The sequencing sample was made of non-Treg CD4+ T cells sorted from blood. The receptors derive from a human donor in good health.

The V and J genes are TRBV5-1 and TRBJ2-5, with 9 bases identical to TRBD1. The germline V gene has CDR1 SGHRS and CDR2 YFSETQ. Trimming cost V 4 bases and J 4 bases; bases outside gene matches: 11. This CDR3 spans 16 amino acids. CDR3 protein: CASSLGTGKAGETQYF. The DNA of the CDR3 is TGCGCCAGCAGCCTTGGGACAGGGAAGGCAGGAGAGACCCAGTACTTC.

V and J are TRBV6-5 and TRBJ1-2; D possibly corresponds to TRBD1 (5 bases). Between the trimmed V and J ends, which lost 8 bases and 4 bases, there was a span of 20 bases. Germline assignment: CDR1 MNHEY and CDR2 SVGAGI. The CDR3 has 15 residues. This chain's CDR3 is CASAAGTSFFYGYTF. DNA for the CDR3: TGTGCCAGCGCTGCCGGGACGTCGTTCTTCTATGGCTACACCTTC.

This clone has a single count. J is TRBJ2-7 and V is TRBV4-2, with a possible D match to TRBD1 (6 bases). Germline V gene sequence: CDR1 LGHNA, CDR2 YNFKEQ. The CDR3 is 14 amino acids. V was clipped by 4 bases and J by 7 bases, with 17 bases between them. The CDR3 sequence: CASSRTEVPTEQYF. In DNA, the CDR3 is TGTGCCAGCAGCCGGACAGAAGTCCCAACTGAGCAGTACTTC.

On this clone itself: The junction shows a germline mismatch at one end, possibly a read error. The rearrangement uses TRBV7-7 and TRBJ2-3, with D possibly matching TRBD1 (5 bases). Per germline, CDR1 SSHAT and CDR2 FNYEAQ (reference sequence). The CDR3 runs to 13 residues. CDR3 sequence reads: CASSRQSTDTQYF. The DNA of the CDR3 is TGTGCTAGCAGTCGACAGAGCACAGATACGCAGTATTTT.

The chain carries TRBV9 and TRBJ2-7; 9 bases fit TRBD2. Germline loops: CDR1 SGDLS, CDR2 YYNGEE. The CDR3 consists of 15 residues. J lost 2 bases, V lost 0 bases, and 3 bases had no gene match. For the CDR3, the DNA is TGTGCCAGCAGCGTAGAGGCGGGAGGGGCCTACGAGCAGTACTTC. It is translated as CASSVEAGGAYEQYF. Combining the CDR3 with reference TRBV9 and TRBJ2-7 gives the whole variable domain DSGVTQTPKHLITATGQRVTLRCSPRSGDLSVYWYQQSLDQGLQFLIQYYNGEERAKGNILERFSAQQFPDLHSELNLSSLELGDSALYFCASSVEAGGAYEQYFGPGTRLTVT.

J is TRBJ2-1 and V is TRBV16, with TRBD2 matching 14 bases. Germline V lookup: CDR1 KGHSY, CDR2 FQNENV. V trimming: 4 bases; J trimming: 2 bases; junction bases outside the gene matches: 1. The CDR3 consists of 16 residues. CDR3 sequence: CASSPGLAGAYNEQFF. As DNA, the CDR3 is TGTGCCAGCAGCCCGGGACTAGCGGGGGCCTACAATGAGCAGTTCTTC.

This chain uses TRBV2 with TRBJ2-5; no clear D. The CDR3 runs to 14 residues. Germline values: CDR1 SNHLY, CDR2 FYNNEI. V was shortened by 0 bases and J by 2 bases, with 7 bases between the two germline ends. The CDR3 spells CASSEAWQQETQYF. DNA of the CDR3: TGTGCCAGCAGTGAAGCATGGCAGCAAGAGACCCAGTACTTC.

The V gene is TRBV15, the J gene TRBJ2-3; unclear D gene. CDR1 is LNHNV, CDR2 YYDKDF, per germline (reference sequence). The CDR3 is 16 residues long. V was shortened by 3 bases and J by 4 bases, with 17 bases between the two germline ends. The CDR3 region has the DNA TGTGCCACCAGCAGCGCCCTGAATTCTTTGTCAGATACGCAGTATTTT. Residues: CATSSALNSLSDTQYF. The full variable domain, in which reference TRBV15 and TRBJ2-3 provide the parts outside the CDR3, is DAMVIQNPRYQVTQFGKPVTLSCSQTLNHNVMYWYQQKSSQAPKLLFHYYDKDFNNEADTPDNFQSRRPNTSFCFLDIRSPGLGDTAMYLCATSSALNSLSDTQYFGPGTRLTVL.

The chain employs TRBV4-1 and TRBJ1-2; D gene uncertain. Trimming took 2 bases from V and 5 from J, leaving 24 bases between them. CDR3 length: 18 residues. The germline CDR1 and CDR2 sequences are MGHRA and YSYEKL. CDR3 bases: TGCGCCAGCAGCCAATTTATATTATCGGGCTCACCCTCTTATGGCTACACCTTC. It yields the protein CASSQFILSGSPSYGYTF.

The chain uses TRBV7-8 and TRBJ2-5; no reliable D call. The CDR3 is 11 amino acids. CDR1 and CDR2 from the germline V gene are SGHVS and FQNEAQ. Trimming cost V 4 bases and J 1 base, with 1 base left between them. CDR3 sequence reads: CASSSQETQYF. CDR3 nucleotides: TGTGCCAGCAGCTCCCAAGAGACCCAGTACTTC.

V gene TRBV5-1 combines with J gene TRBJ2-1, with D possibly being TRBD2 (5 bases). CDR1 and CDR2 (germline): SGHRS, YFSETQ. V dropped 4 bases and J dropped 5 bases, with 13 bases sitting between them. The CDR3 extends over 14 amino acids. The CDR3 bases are TGCGCCAGCAGCGTGATAACTAGTGACAATGAGCAGTTCTTC. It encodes CASSVITSDNEQFF. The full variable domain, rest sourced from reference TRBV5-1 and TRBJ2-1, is KAGVTQTPRYLIKTRGQQVTLSCSPISGHRSVSWYQQTPGQGLQFLFEYFSETQRNKGNFPGRFSGRQFSNSRSEMNVSTLELGDSALYLCASSVITSDNEQFFGPGTRLTVL.

The CDR3 DNA sequence: TGTGCCAGCAGCTCGCTAGACACCGCTAGCACAGATACGCAGTATTTT. It specifies CASSSLDTASTDTQYF. V gene TRBV27 combines with J gene TRBJ2-3; D is unresolved. Trimming pared 6 bases from V and 0 bases from J, leaving 16 bases between. Germline V gene sequence: CDR1 MNHEY, CDR2 SMNVEV (reference sequence). The CDR3 runs 16 residues.

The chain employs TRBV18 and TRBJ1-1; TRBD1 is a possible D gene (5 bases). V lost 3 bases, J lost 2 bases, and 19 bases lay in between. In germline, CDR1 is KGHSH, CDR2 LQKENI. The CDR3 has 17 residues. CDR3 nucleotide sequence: TGTGCCAGCTCACCGGACAACTGGGCTTACTTCAACACTGAAGCTTTCTTT. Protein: CASSPDNWAYFNTEAFF.

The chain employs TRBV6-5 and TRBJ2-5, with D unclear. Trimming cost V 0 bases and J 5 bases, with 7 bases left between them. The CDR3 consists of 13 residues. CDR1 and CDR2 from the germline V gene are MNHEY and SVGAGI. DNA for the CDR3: TGTGCCAGCAGTTACTCAACGGCGGAGACCCAGTACTTC. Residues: CASSYSTAETQYF.

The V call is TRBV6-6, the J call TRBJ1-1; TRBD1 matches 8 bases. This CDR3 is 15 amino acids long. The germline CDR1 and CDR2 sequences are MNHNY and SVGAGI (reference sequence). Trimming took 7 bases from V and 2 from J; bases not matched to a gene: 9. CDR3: CASTGGEGYNTEAFF. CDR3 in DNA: TGTGCCAGCACAGGGGGCGAGGGATATAACACTGAAGCTTTCTTT.

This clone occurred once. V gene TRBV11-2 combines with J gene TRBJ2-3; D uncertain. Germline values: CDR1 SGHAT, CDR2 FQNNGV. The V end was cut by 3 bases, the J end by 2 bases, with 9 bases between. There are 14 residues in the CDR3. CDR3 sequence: CASSFRRDTDTQYF. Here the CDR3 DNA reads TGTGCCAGCAGCTTTCGAAGGGACACAGATACGCAGTATTTT. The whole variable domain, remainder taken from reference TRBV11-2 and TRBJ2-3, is EAGVAQSPRYKIIEKRQSVAFWCNPISGHATLYWYQQILGQGPKLLIQFQNNGVVDDSQLPKDRFSAERLKGVDSTLKIQPAKLEDSAVYLCASSFRRDTDTQYFGPGTRLTVL.

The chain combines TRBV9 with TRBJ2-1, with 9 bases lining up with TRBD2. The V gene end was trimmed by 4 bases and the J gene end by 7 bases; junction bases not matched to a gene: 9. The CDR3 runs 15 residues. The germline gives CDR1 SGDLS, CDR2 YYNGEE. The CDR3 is CASSPRVAGVNEQFF. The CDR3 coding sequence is TGTGCCAGCAGCCCCAGGGTAGCGGGAGTAAATGAGCAGTTCTTC.

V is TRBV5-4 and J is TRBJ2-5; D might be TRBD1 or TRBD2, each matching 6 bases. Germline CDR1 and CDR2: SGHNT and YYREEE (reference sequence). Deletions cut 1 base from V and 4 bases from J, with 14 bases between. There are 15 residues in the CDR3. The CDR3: CASSLPAGHRETQYF. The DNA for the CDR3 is TGTGCCAGCAGCTTGCCGGCGGGACATCGAGAGACCCAGTACTTC.

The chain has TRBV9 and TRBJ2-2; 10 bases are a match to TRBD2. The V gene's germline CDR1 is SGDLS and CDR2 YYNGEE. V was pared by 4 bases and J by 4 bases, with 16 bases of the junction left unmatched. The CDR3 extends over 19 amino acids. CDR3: CASSRGLAEERRITGELFF. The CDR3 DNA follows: TGTGCCAGCAGCCGCGGACTAGCGGAAGAGAGACGTATCACCGGGGAGCTGTTTTTT.

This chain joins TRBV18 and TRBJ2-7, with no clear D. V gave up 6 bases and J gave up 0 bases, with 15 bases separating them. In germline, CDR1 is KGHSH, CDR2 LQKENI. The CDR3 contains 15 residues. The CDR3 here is CASSPVRSSSYEQYF. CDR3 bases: TGTGCCAGCTCCCCGGTCAGGTCGAGCTCCTACGAGCAGTACTTC.

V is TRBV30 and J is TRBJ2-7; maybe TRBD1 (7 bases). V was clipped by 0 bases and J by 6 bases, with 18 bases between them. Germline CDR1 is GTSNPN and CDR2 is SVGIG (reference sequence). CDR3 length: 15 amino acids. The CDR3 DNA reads TGTGCCTGGAGTGTACGAGGCAGGGGGGTAGGCGAGCAGTACTTC. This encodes CAWSVRGRGVGEQYF.

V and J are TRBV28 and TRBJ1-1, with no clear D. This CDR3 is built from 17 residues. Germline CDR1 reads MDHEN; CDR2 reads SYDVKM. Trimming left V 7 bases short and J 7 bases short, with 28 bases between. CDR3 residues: CASNTRGRVTKMGEAFF. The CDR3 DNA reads TGTGCCAGCAACACACGGGGTCGGGTGACTAAGATGGGTGAAGCTTTCTTT. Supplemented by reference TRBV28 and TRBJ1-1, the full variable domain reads DVKVTQSSRYLVKRTGEKVFLECVQDMDHENMFWYRQDPGLGLRLIYFSYDVKMKEKGDIPEGYSVSREKKERFSLILESASTNQTSMYLCASNTRGRVTKMGEAFFGQGTRLTVV.